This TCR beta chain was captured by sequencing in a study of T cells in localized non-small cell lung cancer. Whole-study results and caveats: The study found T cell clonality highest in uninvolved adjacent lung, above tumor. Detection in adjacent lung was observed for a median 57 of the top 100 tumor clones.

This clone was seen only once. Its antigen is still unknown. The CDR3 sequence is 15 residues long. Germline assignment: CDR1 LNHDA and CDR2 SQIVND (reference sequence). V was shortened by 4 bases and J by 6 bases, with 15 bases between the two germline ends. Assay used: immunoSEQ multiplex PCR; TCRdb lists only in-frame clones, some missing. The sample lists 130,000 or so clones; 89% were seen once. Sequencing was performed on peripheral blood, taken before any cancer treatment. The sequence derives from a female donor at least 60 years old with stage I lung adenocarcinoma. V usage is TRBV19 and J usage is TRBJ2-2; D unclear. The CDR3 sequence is CASSRTPRSSGELFF. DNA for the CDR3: TGTGCCAGTAGTAGAACCCCGCGAAGCTCCGGGGAGCTGTTTTTT. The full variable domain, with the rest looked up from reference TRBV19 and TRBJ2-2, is DGGITQSPKYLFRKEGQNVTLSCEQNLNHDAMYWYRQDPGQGLRLIYYSQIVNDFQKGDIAEGYSVSREKKESFPLTVTSAQKNPTAFYLCASSRTPRSSGELFFGEGSRLTVL.